This T cell receptor (beta chain) was captured in a study of cytomegalovirus exposure and HLA in healthy donors (dated by TCRdb to 2016 to 2017). Regarding the complete study: In an earlier analysis of several hundred of the donors, roughly 300 Gb of sequence data and 117 million unique TCR beta sequences from 150 million to 200 million T cells were reported. About 300 gigabases of sequencing data and roughly 90 million unique TCR sequences were included in an early release covering 550 to 800 HLA-typed donors. Among the roughly 400 genotyped donors, approximately 76% belonged to the genetic ancestry cluster associated with self-reported Caucasian donors. The study aimed to test whether signatures of past pathogen exposure could be identified by cataloging public T cell receptors. Using immunosequencing, the study profiled T cell repertoires from about 610 subjects and related those repertoires to cytomegalovirus serostatus. Along with the approximately 700-subject first cohort, a separate validation cohort of 120 different subjects was used. To predict cytomegalovirus infection status, the study brought together high-throughput TCR immunosequencing, statistical association of individual TCRs with disease status, and machine learning. To study patterns of TCR occurrence, a later analysis re-analyzed previously published TCR beta repertoires from several hundred donors and added high-resolution HLA genotyping. Rather than using new phenotypic data, the later analysis identified candidate immune exposures from TCR beta sequences and from how often those sequences occurred across donors. An earlier analysis of approximately 630 of the donors applied high-throughput TCR beta sequencing to assess whether each TCR beta V gene segment acted as functional or pseudogenic. Donor age, sex, ethnicity and CMV serostatus were compiled together with the repertoire data. In a later genetic analysis, genome-wide SNP genotypes for about three fifths of the roughly 670 donors were used, and that subset was treated as a discovery cohort. All discovery cohort repertoires had been generated using a single sequencing platform. HLA typing covered class I and class II loci at four-digit resolution. The number of donors typed differed by locus, with about 620-630 for A, B, C, DRB1 and DQB1, more than 500 for DQA1, 606 for DPA1, and about 450 for DPB1. Several DR-DQ haplotypes were treated as single units for association and clustering because of strong linkage in the cohort. Among 300 to 450 genotyped donors of the cohort, an average of approximately 250,000 unique TCR beta nucleotide sequences were sequenced per donor, roughly 18% of them non-productive. Here is what the overall study found, with its caveats: Because HLA typing was missing for some donors at each locus, association tests included only the typed subset. According to a later analysis, parvovirus B19, influenza, CMV and Epstein-Barr virus appeared linked to several top co-occurrence clusters. In a later analysis, most CMV-associated TCR beta chains were found to appear HLA-restricted, with HLA associations seemingly driven largely by CMV exposure. A group of highly shared sequence variants was considered likely to be a technical artifact of the sequencing pipeline. Some IMGT-functional V segments, including TRBV6-2 and TRBV6-3, could not be told apart with the 87-base-pair reads, so those segments were excluded. V-gene and J-gene trimming of TCR beta chains was associated with a missense DCLRE1C variant in a later genetic analysis, and the association was replicated in an independent cohort. Immune exposure information for the cohort was limited to CMV serostatus. Correlated functional status among segregating V segments might reflect linkage disequilibrium, but an unknown experimental factor could not be ruled out. The earlier analysis of 587 of the donors excluded over 15 rarely observed V segments, including chromosome 9 orphons, because counts were too low. In a later analysis, the rate of TCR association differed among HLA loci, with DRB1 alleles having the most associated TCRs and HLA-C alleles having the fewest. In a later genetic analysis, fewer N-insertions in productive TCRs were reported among donors in an Asian-associated ancestry cluster than the roughly 710-donor mean. Assigning TCR associations to individual alleles was difficult when HLA alleles, especially DR and DQ, strongly co-occurred. The authors suggested that the approach could potentially be generalized to other disease states and immunological phenotypes. In the study, some 160 TCR beta chains were listed as associated with cytomegalovirus. In vitro tests confirmed that a few of the cytomegalovirus-associated TCR beta chains recognize cytomegalovirus antigens. While some public TCRs were present in many individuals, most TCR sequences turned up only very rarely across donors. An earlier analysis of approximately 530 of the donors showed that most TCR beta V segments appeared in productive rearrangements either about 87% or about 30% of the time, which broadly matched IMGT annotations. A later analysis found that HLA-associated TCR beta chains were more clonally expanded and had lower generation probabilities than equally common non-associated chains. In both the original and validation cohorts, the classifier was reported to diagnose cytomegalovirus status with high specificity and sensitivity. In this cohort, only TCR beta chains were sequenced, and detectable features were limited by the absence of alpha or paired-chain data. In a later analysis, over 15,000 TCR beta sequences were associated with specific HLA alleles at a false discovery rate of 0.05. Presence/absence analyses assumed roughly uniform sequencing depth across donors, an assumption that may not hold. A further reported finding was that TCR beta sequences accurately predicted the HLA-A and HLA-B alleles for most subjects in the first cohort.

The library was made by the immunoSEQ multiplex PCR assay. The multiplex PCR relied on a mix of 60 forward primers for TCR Vbeta segments and 13 reverse primers for TCR Jbeta segments. The CDR3 region of rearranged TCR beta genes was amplified from genomic DNA by a multiplex PCR assay. Amplified TCR beta libraries were sequenced as 87-base-pair reads on the Illumina HiSeq System. As for the original processing: In a later analysis, roughly 80 million unique TCR beta chains were counted across the 666 repertoires, and around 10 million of these chains were shared by at least two donors. Raw reads were error-corrected and collapsed into unique sequences with a nearest-neighbor algorithm that merged closely related sequences to remove PCR and sequencing errors. To assign V, D and J gene segments, CDR3 sequences were aligned to IMGT reference sequences. For a sequence to be retained, at least a six-nucleotide match to both a V gene segment and a J gene segment was required. A rearrangement was called productive if the CDR3 had no stop codons and remained in frame with V and J, and every other rearrangement was called non-productive. CDR3 was defined according to IMGT convention as the region running from the second conserved V-encoded cysteine to the conserved J-encoded phenylalanine. Sequences without an unambiguous match to a single V gene segment were excluded from the earlier analysis of over 500 of the donors. An earlier analysis of 587 of the donors called V segments functional above 56.7% productive rearrangements and segregating when the between-donor standard deviation exceeded 5%. A statistical classification framework was built for diagnosing cytomegalovirus status from the catalog of TCR beta chain sequences. A later analysis assigned V and J genes by comparing TCR nucleotide sequences with IMGT/GENE-DB human TR gene sequences. The TCRdist pipeline was used in a later analysis to assign CDR3 sequences and most-parsimonious VDJ recombination scenarios. In a later analysis, each TCR beta chain was defined by its CDR3 amino acid sequence together with its V-gene family, and reads lacking a unique V-gene family were excluded. To address suspected cross-contamination and a sequencing artifact, a later analysis removed 592 highly shared, low-generation-probability nucleotide sequences. In a later analysis, a clonal expansion index was calculated for each public chain from normalized within-repertoire ranks of inferred template counts. Generation probabilities in a later analysis came from a VDJ recombination model fitted to out-of-frame rearrangements, and those results were checked against IGoR. In a later analysis, TCR-TCR, TCR-HLA and TCR-CMV co-occurrence was scored with hypergeometric tests, and a repertoire-size bias correction was applied to TCR pairs. To estimate false discovery rates, a later analysis permuted the HLA or CMV assignments 20 times. A later analysis grouped co-occurring TCRs with DBSCAN, adding TCRdist sequence similarity when clustering within HLA-allele-positive subsets. For co-occurrence clustering, repertoires with fewer than 30,000 or more than 120,000 public chains were excluded, along with 5 or 6 repertoires with anomalous nucleotide sharing. As stored in TCRdb, this immuneACCESS dataset retains in-frame rearrangements with V and J assigned. A fraction of the clones does not appear; measured against another copy, unresolved V genes explain less than half of the discrepancy, and the remainder lacks a known reason. Clone size and V and J calls were adopted from that table, with D and trimming inferred from the DNA. The table kept for this sample lists 56,000 or so clones. Of the sample, about 2.2% is held by the ten largest clones.

From the cysteine up to the phenylalanine, the CDR3 has a length of 13 residues. Of all the DNA, just the CDR3 is kept, 39 bases in frame from base 1. From V the trimming removes 4 bases and from J it removes 8 bases, while the gene matches leave 6 bases of the junction unaccounted for. Via the germline V gene, CDR1 is SGHTA and CDR2 FQGTGA. Turning to this clone: Its antigen is currently not known.

The cohort comprised fewer than 750 healthy bone marrow donors. All cohort members were sampled while nominally healthy, although unrecorded immune exposures were likely present. The donor tested CMV seronegative, placing the donor among the 352 seronegative members of the cohort. Each donor provided a peripheral blood sample, and peripheral blood mononuclear cells were used for TCR beta sequencing. Genomic DNA was extracted from the blood cell samples with the Qiagen DNeasy Blood Extraction Kit. The receptor comes from a female donor in good health and CMV-seronegative. The V and J genes are TRBV7-3 and TRBJ1-2, and 8 junctional nucleotides match TRBD1. The sequenced material came from PBMCs. CDR3 sequence: CASSSTGVGGYTF. Here is the DNA: TGTGCCAGCAGCTCGACAGGGGTAGGGGGCTACACCTTC.